This entry lists 23 T cell receptor beta chains sequenced from one sample in a study of T cell clusters in autoimmune cytopenias. TRB amplification used 250 ng of peripheral blood genomic DNA. TRB rearrangements were amplified by touch-down multiplex PCR with mixed TRB-A/B primers. TCRdb reprocessed the multiplex PCR reads and stores each CDR3 protein as one record, lacking DNA. There are 3,000 to 3,500 distinct CDR3 sequences in the sample, with over 35% held by the top ten. The material sequenced was peripheral blood. The receptors were sampled from a human donor with an autoimmune cytopenia, with autoimmune hepatitis or in good health (not recorded which).

This clonotype is medium-sized by frequency. This sequence joins TRBV7-6 and TRBJ2-5; there is no DNA to check the TCRdb D call of TRBD1. Germline CDR1 and CDR2: SGHVS and FNYEAQ. This CDR3 comprises 15 residues. The CDR3 loop is CASSLANRGAETQYF.

The CDR3 here is CASSSGEETQYF. The rearrangement joins TRBV6-2 or TRBV6-3 to TRBJ2-5; TCRdb returns TRBD1, unconfirmable since there is no DNA. The CDR3 runs 12 residues. Germline-derived CDR1 and CDR2 are MNHEY and SVGEGT.

The chain recombines TRBV28 with TRBJ1-2; TCRdb's D call, TRBD1, is unchecked because there is no DNA. The germline gives CDR1 MDHEN, CDR2 SYDVKM. There are 13 residues in the CDR3. CDR3 loop: CASSLTALYGYTF.

Judged by frequency, this clonotype is medium-sized. The genes are TRBV30 and TRBJ1-1; TCRdb picks TRBD1, but there is no DNA to check that call. There are 15 residues in the CDR3. Germline loops: CDR1 GTSNPN, CDR2 SVGIG (reference sequence). The chain's CDR3 is CAWRKPGSMNTEAFF.

The rearrangement uses TRBV6-1 and TRBJ1-1. Germline CDR1 MNHNS, CDR2 SASEGT. CDR3 size: 13 residues. This CDR3 reads CASSPYRTAEAFF.

The gene calls are TRBV25-1 and TRBJ2-7. The CDR3 has 11 amino acids. The germline CDR1 and CDR2 sequences are MGHDK and SYGVNS. The CDR3 is CASSEKGEQYF.

This clonotype counts as medium-sized (0.01 to 0.1%) by frequency. V is TRBV20-1 and J is TRBJ2-2. The CDR3 runs 15 residues. The germline CDR1 and CDR2 sequences are DFQATT and SNEGSKA (reference sequence). The CDR3 sequence is CSARGFVGSDGELFF.

This clonotype is deemed medium-sized (0.01 to 0.1%) by its frequency. This chain links TRBV7-9 with TRBJ1-2; the D call of TRBD1 rests on TCRdb alone, since no DNA is present to check it. The CDR3 has 15 amino acids. Germline loops: CDR1 SEHNR, CDR2 FQNEAQ (reference sequence). The CDR3 loop reads CASSHYRDSNYGYTF.

Frequency places this clonotype as medium-sized. The rearrangement uses TRBV7-9 and TRBJ2-1; absent DNA, TCRdb's TRBD2 call cannot be checked. This CDR3 is built from 16 residues. Germline V gene sequence: CDR1 SEHNR, CDR2 FQNEAQ (reference sequence). CDR3 sequence reads: CASSTYGGRALVEQFF. The full variable domain, its missing parts supplied by reference TRBV7-9 and TRBJ2-1, is DTGVSQNPRHKITKRGQNVTFRCDPISEHNRLYWYRQTLGQGPEFLTYFQNEAQLEKSRLLSDRFSAERPKGSFSTLEIQRTEQGDSAMYLCASSTYGGRALVEQFFGPGTRLTVL.

The chain couples TRBV15 to TRBJ1-4; TCRdb's D call of TRBD1 is untestable without DNA. CDR1 LNHNV and CDR2 YYDKDF come from the germline V gene (reference sequence). This CDR3 is 15 amino acids long. The CDR3 sequence: CATSSLDRGGEKLFF.

According to its frequency, this clonotype is medium-sized. The V gene is TRBV4-1, the J gene TRBJ2-5. The CDR3 is 13 residues long. Germline V lookup: CDR1 MGHRA, CDR2 YSYEKL. The CDR3 loop is CASSPLPQETQYF.

Measured by frequency, this clonotype is medium-sized. CDR3 loop: CASSPDSLIYYGYTF. The genes are TRBV6-5 and TRBJ1-2; TCRdb's D gene call, TRBD1, goes unchecked for lack of DNA. Germline V gene sequence: CDR1 MNHEY, CDR2 SVGAGI. The CDR3 is 15 residues long.

The CDR3 reads CASSGSGSSRHEQFF. The genes are TRBV6-2 or TRBV6-3 and TRBJ2-1; with no DNA, the TCRdb D assignment of TRBD2 cannot be verified. This CDR3 comprises 15 residues. CDR1 and CDR2 (germline): MNHEY, SVGEGT.

This chain links TRBV5-1 with TRBJ1-1; TCRdb's D call, TRBD1, is unchecked because there is no DNA. Germline values: CDR1 SGHRS, CDR2 YFSETQ. The CDR3 is 14 amino acids. CDR3 loop: CASSHGTGTPEAFF.

This rearrangement joins TRBV7-9 to TRBJ2-3; no DNA is available, so the TRBD1 call from TCRdb remains unchecked. Germline V gives CDR1 SEHNR, CDR2 FQNEAQ (reference sequence). This CDR3 is 16 amino acids long. The CDR3 loop reads CASSLSLGGGTDTQYF. Full variable domain (remainder filled in from reference TRBV7-9 and TRBJ2-3): DTGVSQNPRHKITKRGQNVTFRCDPISEHNRLYWYRQTLGQGPEFLTYFQNEAQLEKSRLLSDRFSAERPKGSFSTLEIQRTEQGDSAMYLCASSLSLGGGTDTQYFGPGTRLTVL.

V and J are TRBV7-9 and TRBJ1-2. This CDR3 comprises 13 residues. Germline CDR1 is SEHNR and CDR2 is FQNEAQ (reference sequence). The CDR3 sequence: CASSFSNNYGYTF.

This chain uses TRBV5-1 with TRBJ2-7. Germline V gene data show CDR1 as SGHRS and CDR2 as YFSETQ. This CDR3 spans 13 amino acids. CDR3 in amino acids: CASSLRLNDEQYF.

The V and J genes are TRBV20-1 and TRBJ2-7; with no DNA, the TCRdb D assignment of TRBD2 cannot be verified. Germline CDR1 DFQATT, CDR2 SNEGSKA (reference sequence). The CDR3 covers 16 residues. The CDR3 region is CSARDSTTGTSYEQYF.

This chain uses TRBV6-4 with TRBJ1-1; no DNA is available, so the TRBD1 call from TCRdb remains unchecked. Germline loops: CDR1 MRHNA, CDR2 SNTAGT. The CDR3 has 14 residues. The CDR3 here is CASSGSPGNTEAFF.

This chain uses TRBV28 with TRBJ2-7; checking the TCRdb D call of TRBD1 is not possible without DNA. This CDR3 contains 16 residues. CDR1 is MDHEN, CDR2 SYDVKM, per germline. The CDR3 spells CASRSVVGQTAYEQYF.

This clonotype is identified as medium-sized (0.01 to 0.1%) from frequency. This chain connects TRBV18 to TRBJ2-7. This CDR3 spans 14 amino acids. Germline-derived CDR1 and CDR2 are KGHSH and LQKENI. The chain's CDR3 is CASSPPDTSYEQYF.

The chain recombines TRBV12-3 or TRBV12-4 with TRBJ2-3; TCRdb names TRBD2, which stays unverified in the absence of DNA. The CDR3 consists of 22 residues. CDR3: CASTPFGSPGLAGALSTDTQYF.

This chain connects TRBV5-5 to TRBJ2-5; TCRdb's D call of TRBD1 is untestable without DNA. Per germline, CDR1 SGHKS and CDR2 YYEKEE (reference sequence). The CDR3 sequence is 17 residues long. This CDR3 reads CASSFLRTGIIEETQYF.